The source of this T cell receptor beta chain is a study of glioma-infiltrating T cells. Findings of the study overall: Tissue-blood divergence was below expectation in non-neoplastic patients, above in gliomas.

TCR alpha and beta CDR3 regions were amplified from RNA using iRepertoire nested multiplex PCR. Tissue mRNA or PBMC total RNA, roughly 100-400 ng, went into one-step reverse transcription and amplification. A single record per CDR3 protein comes from TCRdb applying MiXCR to the multiplex PCR reads. The data hold 300,000 to 400,000 distinct CDR3 sequences, with roughly two fifths observed a single time. The table lists this clonotype with a few counts. Its target is not known. The sample taken for sequencing was glioma tissue, nonneoplastic brain tissue, or PBMCs (not recorded which). The TCR was taken from a human donor with low-grade glioma or glioblastoma, undergoing nonglioma brain surgery, or in good health (not recorded which).

CDR3 in amino acids: CSARATGLLNQPQHF. CDR3 sequence (DNA): TGCAGTGCTAGAGCGACGGGACTGCTGAATCAGCCCCAGCATTTT. The V gene is TRBV20-1, the J gene TRBJ1-5, with a tentative D call TRBD1 (5 bases). From germline, CDR1 is DFQATT and CDR2 SNEGSKA (reference sequence). The CDR3 is made up of 15 amino acids. V lost 1 base, J lost 4 bases, and 14 bases lay in between.